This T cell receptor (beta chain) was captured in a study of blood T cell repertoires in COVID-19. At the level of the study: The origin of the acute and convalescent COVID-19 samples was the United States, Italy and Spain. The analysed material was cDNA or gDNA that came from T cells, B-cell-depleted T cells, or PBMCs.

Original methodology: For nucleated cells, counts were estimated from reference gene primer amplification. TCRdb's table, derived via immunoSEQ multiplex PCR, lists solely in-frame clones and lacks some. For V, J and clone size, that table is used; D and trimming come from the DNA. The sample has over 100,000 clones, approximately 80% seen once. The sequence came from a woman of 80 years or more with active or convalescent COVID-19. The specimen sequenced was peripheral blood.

The DNA for the CDR3 is TGTGCCAGCAGTTTCTCTAGAGGCGCAGATACGCAGTATTTT. Protein sequence: CASSFSRGADTQYF. The chain uses TRBV27 and TRBJ2-3; D gene uncertain. Looked up from germline, CDR1 is MNHEY and CDR2 is SMNVEV (reference sequence). Trimming cost V 3 bases and J 4 bases, with 11 bases left between them. The CDR3 has 14 residues.